This record looks at one T cell receptor (beta chain) sequence and its context. Its cognate antigen is unknown. Researchers used the Oncomine TCR Beta short-read assay to sequence DNA from cultured CD4+ T cells. Each CDR3 protein gets one entry after TCRdb re-called the PCR reads with MiXCR. Of about 17,000 distinct CDR3 sequences in the sample, about 50% were seen once. This record belongs to a study of vaccination and CD4 T cells after COVID-19. Overall study: Convalescent persons amounted to six males plus four females, two of whom were Hispanic. Median time from COVID diagnosis to post-COVID sampling was approximately 3.5 months (35 to 161). A few convalescent patients provided samples that were taken at day 14 and days 161 to 241 post-vaccination.

Noted time point: late sampling 161 to 241 days after vaccination in a few convalescent patients. Treatment denoted: roughly ten-day PBMC culture with coronavirus spike peptide pools or control peptides (ViraFEST assay). Medium was half-exchanged with fresh IL-2 medium on days 3 and 7. Trimming removed 4 bases at V and 9 bases at J, with 10 bases between. CDR3 length: 13 amino acids. Germline loops: CDR1 MRHNA, CDR2 SNTAGT. The sequence was collected from a human donor who had recovered from COVID-19. The sequencing here drew on CD4+ T cells from blood, cultured in vitro, taken about 7 months after SARS-CoV-2 vaccination. The V gene is TRBV6-4, the J gene TRBJ1-6, with D uncertain. The DNA of the CDR3 is TGTGCCAGCAGTGCCGTCCGTGGTTCACCCCTCCACTTT. Protein: CASSAVRGSPLHF.